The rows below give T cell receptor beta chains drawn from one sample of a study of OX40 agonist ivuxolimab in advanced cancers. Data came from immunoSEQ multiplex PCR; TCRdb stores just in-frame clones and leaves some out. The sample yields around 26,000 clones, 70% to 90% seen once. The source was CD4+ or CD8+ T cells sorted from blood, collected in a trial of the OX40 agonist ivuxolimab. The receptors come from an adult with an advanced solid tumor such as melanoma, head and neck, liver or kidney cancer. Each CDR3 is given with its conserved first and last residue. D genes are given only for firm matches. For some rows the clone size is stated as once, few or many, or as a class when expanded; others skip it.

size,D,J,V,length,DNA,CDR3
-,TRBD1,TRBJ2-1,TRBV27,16,TGTGCCAGCAGTACATTACAGGGGCCCCCCTACAATGAGCAGTTCTTC,CASSTLQGPPYNEQFF
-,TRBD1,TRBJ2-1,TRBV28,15,TGTGCCAGCAGCCTCCGGGACAGAGAAGTCAATGAGCAGTTCTTC,CASSLRDREVNEQFF
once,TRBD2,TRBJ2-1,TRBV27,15,TGTGCCAGCAGTTTAACTAGCGGGATCTCCAATGAGCAGTTCTTC,CASSLTSGISNEQFF
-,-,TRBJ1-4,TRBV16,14,TGTGCCAGCAGCCTATACAGTACTAATGAAAAACTGTTTTTT,CASSLYSTNEKLFF
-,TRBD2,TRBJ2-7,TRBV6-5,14,TGTGCCAGCAATTTAGCGGGACTAGCCAACGAGCAGTACTTC,CASNLAGLANEQYF
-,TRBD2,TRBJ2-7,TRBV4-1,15,TGCGCCAGCAGCCAAGAACTAGCGGGAGCCTACGAGCAGTACTTC,CASSQELAGAYEQYF
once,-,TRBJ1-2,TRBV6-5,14,TGTGCCAGCAGTTACTCGAAGGCTGGCTATGGCTACACCTTC,CASSYSKAGYGYTF
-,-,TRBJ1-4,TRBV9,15,TGTGCCAGCAGCAAACGACAAACAACTAATGAAAAACTGTTTTTT,CASSKRQTTNEKLFF
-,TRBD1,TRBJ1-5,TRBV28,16,TGTGCCAGCAGTTTACGACAGGGGGCGCCCAATCAGCCCCAGCATTTT,CASSLRQGAPNQPQHF
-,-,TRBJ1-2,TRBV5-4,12,TGTGCCAGCAGCCCGGGAGGCTATGGCTACACCTTC,CASSPGGYGYTF
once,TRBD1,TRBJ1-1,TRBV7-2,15,TGTGCCAGCAGCCCGCTGACAGGGGCCCTCACTGAAGCTTTCTTT,CASSPLTGALTEAFF
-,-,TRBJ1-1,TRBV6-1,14,TGTGCCAGCAGTACCGGACAGTACGGGCTTGAAGCTTTCTTT,CASSTGQYGLEAFF
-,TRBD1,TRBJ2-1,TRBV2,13,TGTGCCAGCAGGCCCGGGACAGGGAATGAGCAGTTCTTC,CASRPGTGNEQFF
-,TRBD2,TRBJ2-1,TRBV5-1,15,TGCGCCAGCAGCCCAGGACTAGCGGGTAACAATGAGCAGTTCTTC,CASSPGLAGNNEQFF
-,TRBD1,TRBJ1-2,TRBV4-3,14,TGCGCCAGCAGCCAAGGACAGGGGGGCTATGGCTACACCTTC,CASSQGQGGYGYTF
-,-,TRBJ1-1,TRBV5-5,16,TGTGCCAGCAGCGGAACGACAGAAATATGGAACACTGAAGCTTTCTTT,CASSGTTEIWNTEAFF
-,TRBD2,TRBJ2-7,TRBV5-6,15,TGTGCCAGCAGCTTGGAGGTTAGCGGGAGCTACGAGCAGTACTTC,CASSLEVSGSYEQYF
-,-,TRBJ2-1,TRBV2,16,TGTGCCAGCAGGGGGAAGCGAACCAGCTCCTACAATGAGCAGTTCTTC,CASRGKRTSSYNEQFF
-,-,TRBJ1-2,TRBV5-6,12,TGTGCCAGCAAACAGACGAACTATGGCTACACCTTC,CASKQTNYGYTF
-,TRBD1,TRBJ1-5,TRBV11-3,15,TGTGCCAGCAGCCAAGACAGGGGGCGCACCCAGCCCCAGCATTTT,CASSQDRGRTQPQHF
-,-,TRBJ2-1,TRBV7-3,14,TGTGCCAGCAGCCCTGACTCCCGGCCGGATGAGCAGTTCTTC,CASSPDSRPDEQFF
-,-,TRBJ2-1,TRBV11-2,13,TGTGCCAGCAGCTTGGTCGGGGTTGATGAGCAGTTCTTC,CASSLVGVDEQFF
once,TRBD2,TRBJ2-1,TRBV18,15,TGTGCCAGCTCACCATTAAGCGGGGGTTACAATGAGCAGTTCTTC,CASSPLSGGYNEQFF
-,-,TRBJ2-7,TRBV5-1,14,TGCGCCAGCAGCTTGCGGGGCGGTACCTACGAGCAGTACTTC,CASSLRGGTYEQYF
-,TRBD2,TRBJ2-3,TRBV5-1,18,TGCGCCAGCAGCCCAGGACGGGGGGTAAGAAGATGGACAGATACGCAGTATTTT,CASSPGRGVRRWTDTQYF
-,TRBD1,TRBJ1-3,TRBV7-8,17,TGTGCCAGCAGCTTCAGGGGGCCCATAGACTCTGGAAACACCATATATTTT,CASSFRGPIDSGNTIYF
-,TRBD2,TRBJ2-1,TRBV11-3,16,TGTGCCAGCAGCTTAGTTAGGCTAGCGGCTTACAATGAGCAGTTCTTC,CASSLVRLAAYNEQFF
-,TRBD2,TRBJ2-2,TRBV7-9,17,TGTGCCAGCAGCTTGAGCCTAGCGGGGATGAACACCGGGGAGCTGTTTTTT,CASSLSLAGMNTGELFF
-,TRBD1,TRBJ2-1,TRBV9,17,TGTGCCAGCAGCGTCCCAAGGACAGGGGGCACCGACAATGAGCAGTTCTTC,CASSVPRTGGTDNEQFF
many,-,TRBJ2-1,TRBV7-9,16,TGTGCCAGCAGCTTAATAGCCGGTAGCTCCTACAATGAGCAGTTCTTC,CASSLIAGSSYNEQFF
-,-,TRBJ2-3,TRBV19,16,TGTGCCAGTAGTATAGATAGCGGACTTCCAGTAGATACGCAGTATTTT,CASSIDSGLPVDTQYF
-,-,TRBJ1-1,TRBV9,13,TGTGCCAGCAGACCGTATGGGAACACTGAAGCTTTCTTT,CASRPYGNTEAFF
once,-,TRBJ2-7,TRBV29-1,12,TGCAGCGTTGGAGGGCTTGACCACGAGCAGTACTTC,CSVGGLDHEQYF
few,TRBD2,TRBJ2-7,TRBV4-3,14,TGCGCCAGCAGCCAAGACTTAGCGGGGGACGAGCAGTACTTC,CASSQDLAGDEQYF
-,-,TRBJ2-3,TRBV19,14,TGTGCCAGTAGTATTTTGAGGTCCACAGATACGCAGTATTTT,CASSILRSTDTQYF
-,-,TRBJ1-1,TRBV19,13,TGTGCCAGTAGTATAGGAAAAAACACTGAAGCTTTCTTT,CASSIGKNTEAFF
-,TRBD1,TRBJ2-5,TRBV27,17,TGTGCCAGCAGTCTCTATATTCGGGACAGACCCAATCAGACCCAGTACTTC,CASSLYIRDRPNQTQYF
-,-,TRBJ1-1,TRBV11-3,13,TGTGCCAGCAGCTTAGGAGCGAACACTGAAGCTTTCTTT,CASSLGANTEAFF
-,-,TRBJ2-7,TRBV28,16,TGTGCCAGCAGTTCCCAGCCCAGGACAACTTCCTACGAGCAGTACTTC,CASSSQPRTTSYEQYF
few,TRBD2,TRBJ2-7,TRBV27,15,TGTGCCAGCAGTATCCTAGCGGGGAGCTCCTACGAGCAGTACTTC,CASSILAGSSYEQYF
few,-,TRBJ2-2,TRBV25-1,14,TGTGCCAGCAGTGAAGGGACTGATGCCGGGGAGCTGTTTTTT,CASSEGTDAGELFF
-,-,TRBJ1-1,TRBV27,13,TGTGCCAGCAGTCTGAGCATGAACACTGAAGCTTTCTTT,CASSLSMNTEAFF